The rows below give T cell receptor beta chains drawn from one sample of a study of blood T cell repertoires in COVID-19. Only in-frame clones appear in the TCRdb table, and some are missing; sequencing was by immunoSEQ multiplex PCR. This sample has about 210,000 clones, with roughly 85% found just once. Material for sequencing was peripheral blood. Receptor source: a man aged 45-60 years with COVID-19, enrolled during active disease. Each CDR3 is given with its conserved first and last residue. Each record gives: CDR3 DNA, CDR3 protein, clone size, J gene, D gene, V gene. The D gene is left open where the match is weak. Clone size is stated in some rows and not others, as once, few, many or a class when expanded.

cdr3_nt: TGTGCCAGCACCCGCCCTCCGAGTAAGCAGTTCTTC
cdr3_aa: CASTRPPSKQFF
clone_size: .
j_call: TRBJ2-1
d_call: .
v_call: TRBV6-5

cdr3_nt: TGCGCCAGCAGCTTTGTGACGGGGACTAGCGTACACAATGAGCAGTTCTTC
cdr3_aa: CASSFVTGTSVHNEQFF
clone_size: .
j_call: TRBJ2-1
d_call: TRBD2
v_call: TRBV5-1

cdr3_nt: TGTGCCAGCGGTTGGACGGGAAACTATGGCTACACCTTC
cdr3_aa: CASGWTGNYGYTF
clone_size: .
j_call: TRBJ1-2
d_call: .
v_call: TRBV12-3/TRBV12-4

cdr3_nt: TGTGCCAGCAGCAGAGTTAGCGGAGGGAGTGATGAGCAGTTCTTC
cdr3_aa: CASSRVSGGSDEQFF
clone_size: few
j_call: TRBJ2-1
d_call: .
v_call: TRBV11-3

cdr3_nt: TGTGCCTCGGGGGAGGCTAGCGGGCCTTCAGATACGCAGTATTTT
cdr3_aa: CASGEASGPSDTQYF
clone_size: .
j_call: TRBJ2-3
d_call: TRBD2
v_call: TRBV10-3

cdr3_nt: TGTGCCAGCAGCCCTCAGGGGGTCGGCAATCAGCCCCAGCATTTT
cdr3_aa: CASSPQGVGNQPQHF
clone_size: .
j_call: TRBJ1-5
d_call: TRBD1
v_call: TRBV9

cdr3_nt: TGTGCCAGCAGTTACGGACAGAGTAACTATGGCTACACCTTC
cdr3_aa: CASSYGQSNYGYTF
clone_size: .
j_call: TRBJ1-2
d_call: .
v_call: TRBV6-5

cdr3_nt: TGTGCCTGGAATGGTGGTTGGCAGACCCAGTACTTC
cdr3_aa: CAWNGGWQTQYF
clone_size: .
j_call: TRBJ2-5
d_call: .
v_call: TRBV30

cdr3_nt: TGCGCCAGCAGCCAGAGCGGGAACACTGAAGCTTTCTTT
cdr3_aa: CASSQSGNTEAFF
clone_size: once
j_call: TRBJ1-1
d_call: .
v_call: TRBV4-3

cdr3_nt: TGTGCCCCTCTACACCACGGGAGCTCGCACCATCAGCTACGGGCAGCCGGCGAGCAGTACTTC
cdr3_aa: CAPLHHGSSHHQLRAAGEQYF
clone_size: .
j_call: TRBJ2-7
d_call: .
v_call: TRBV3-1/TRBV3-2

cdr3_nt: TGCAGTGCTAGTTACGAGGGACTCCCCACCAATGAGCAGTTCTTC
cdr3_aa: CSASYEGLPTNEQFF
clone_size: .
j_call: TRBJ2-1
d_call: .
v_call: TRBV20-1

cdr3_nt: TGCGCCAGCAGCTTGGCCGGAGCTAACACCGGGGAGCTGTTTTTT
cdr3_aa: CASSLAGANTGELFF
clone_size: .
j_call: TRBJ2-2
d_call: .
v_call: TRBV5-1

cdr3_nt: TGCGCCAGCAGCTTGTCGGAGGGGGCGAGCACTGAAGCTTTCTTT
cdr3_aa: CASSLSEGASTEAFF
clone_size: .
j_call: TRBJ1-1
d_call: TRBD1
v_call: TRBV5-1

cdr3_nt: TGTGCCAGTAGTAACAGGGTGTCTGGCACTGAAGCTTTCTTT
cdr3_aa: CASSNRVSGTEAFF
clone_size: .
j_call: TRBJ1-1
d_call: .
v_call: TRBV19

cdr3_nt: TGCGCCAGCAGCTTTCAGGCTCTGGGCACAGATACGCAGTATTTT
cdr3_aa: CASSFQALGTDTQYF
clone_size: .
j_call: TRBJ2-3
d_call: .
v_call: TRBV5-1

cdr3_nt: TGTGCCAGCAGCCAGGGGGGATACGAGCAGTACTTC
cdr3_aa: CASSQGGYEQYF
clone_size: .
j_call: TRBJ2-7
d_call: .
v_call: TRBV3-1/TRBV3-2

cdr3_nt: TGTGCCAGCAGTTTATTGCCGAATAGGACTAGCGGCCAGTACCAAGAGACCCAGTACTTC
cdr3_aa: CASSLLPNRTSGQYQETQYF
clone_size: .
j_call: TRBJ2-5
d_call: TRBD2
v_call: TRBV28

cdr3_nt: TGTGCCAGCAGTTCGTTTTCGGGACAGGGTTTGTGGGGCTACACCTTC
cdr3_aa: CASSSFSGQGLWGYTF
clone_size: .
j_call: TRBJ1-2
d_call: TRBD1
v_call: TRBV28

cdr3_nt: TGCAGCGTGGAGGCGGGGATCGGAGTGTACGAGCAGTACTTC
cdr3_aa: CSVEAGIGVYEQYF
clone_size: .
j_call: TRBJ2-7
d_call: .
v_call: TRBV29-1

cdr3_nt: TGTGCCAGCAGCACCCTGACCCGGACAGGCGCGAACGGTCAGCCCCAGCATTTT
cdr3_aa: CASSTLTRTGANGQPQHF
clone_size: .
j_call: TRBJ1-5
d_call: .
v_call: TRBV21-1

cdr3_nt: TGTGCCAGCAGCTTAGATAGACTAGCGGGGGGACAAGAGACCCAGTACTTC
cdr3_aa: CASSLDRLAGGQETQYF
clone_size: .
j_call: TRBJ2-5
d_call: TRBD2
v_call: TRBV11-2

cdr3_nt: TGTGCCAGCAGCATACTGCGGGGGGGAACGAACACCGGGGAGCTGTTTTTT
cdr3_aa: CASSILRGGTNTGELFF
clone_size: .
j_call: TRBJ2-2
d_call: TRBD2
v_call: TRBV5-8

cdr3_nt: TGTGCCAGCAGCCCGGAGGGGTATACGCAGTATTTT
cdr3_aa: CASSPEGYTQYF
clone_size: .
j_call: TRBJ2-3
d_call: .
v_call: TRBV11-2

cdr3_nt: TGTGCCAGCAGCCCTAGCGGGGGCTACGAGCAATACTTC
cdr3_aa: CASSPSGGYEQYF
clone_size: .
j_call: TRBJ2-7
d_call: TRBD2
v_call: TRBV4-2

cdr3_nt: TGTGCCAGCAGTTTAAGGCAGCCATCGTTAGCTGAAATCCACTTT
cdr3_aa: CASSLRQPSLAEIHF
clone_size: once
j_call: TRBJ1-6
d_call: .
v_call: TRBV28

cdr3_nt: TGTGCCTGGAGTGTAATGGGGCGAGCTAACTATGGCTACACCTTC
cdr3_aa: CAWSVMGRANYGYTF
clone_size: once
j_call: TRBJ1-2
d_call: .
v_call: TRBV30

cdr3_nt: TGTGCCAGCAGCTTGGATACACAGAAGGCTGAAGCTTTCTTT
cdr3_aa: CASSLDTQKAEAFF
clone_size: .
j_call: TRBJ1-1
d_call: .
v_call: TRBV5-4

cdr3_nt: TGTGCCAGCCACAGGGAGAGCACTGAAGCTTTCTTT
cdr3_aa: CASHRESTEAFF
clone_size: .
j_call: TRBJ1-1
d_call: .
v_call: TRBV10-3

cdr3_nt: TGTGCCAGCAGCTTGGCCTGGGCGGGGGGGATGGAGACCCAGTACTTC
cdr3_aa: CASSLAWAGGMETQYF
clone_size: .
j_call: TRBJ2-5
d_call: TRBD2
v_call: TRBV5-4

cdr3_nt: TGTGCCAGCAGCCAAGCTAGCGGGGGAATAGGTGAGCAGTTCTTC
cdr3_aa: CASSQASGGIGEQFF
clone_size: .
j_call: TRBJ2-1
d_call: TRBD2
v_call: TRBV14

cdr3_nt: TGCGCCAGCAGCTTGGGGCTAGCGGGGGCCCGCACCGGGGAGCTGTTTTTT
cdr3_aa: CASSLGLAGARTGELFF
clone_size: .
j_call: TRBJ2-2
d_call: TRBD2
v_call: TRBV5-1

cdr3_nt: TGTGCCAGCAGCCCCCTTAGGGACAGGCGTGACGAGCAGTACTTC
cdr3_aa: CASSPLRDRRDEQYF
clone_size: many
j_call: TRBJ2-7
d_call: TRBD1
v_call: TRBV6-2/TRBV6-3

cdr3_nt: TGTGCCAGCAGCCGAGGGGCTAGCGGGGGGCGAACCTACGAGCAGTACTTC
cdr3_aa: CASSRGASGGRTYEQYF
clone_size: .
j_call: TRBJ2-7
d_call: TRBD2
v_call: TRBV3-1/TRBV3-2

cdr3_nt: TGCAGCGTTGAAGGAGACTACGGAGGCTACACCTTC
cdr3_aa: CSVEGDYGGYTF
clone_size: .
j_call: TRBJ1-2
d_call: .
v_call: TRBV29-1

cdr3_nt: TGCGCCAGCAGCTCTGGGGCGACAACTAATGAAAAACTGTTTTTT
cdr3_aa: CASSSGATTNEKLFF
clone_size: .
j_call: TRBJ1-4
d_call: .
v_call: TRBV5-1

cdr3_nt: TGTGCCAGCAGCGGGGGCATCGGAGAGACCCAGTACTTC
cdr3_aa: CASSGGIGETQYF
clone_size: .
j_call: TRBJ2-5
d_call: .
v_call: TRBV9

cdr3_nt: TGTGCCAGCAGCCTACGGGACAGGGGAGGTCAGCCCCAGCATTTT
cdr3_aa: CASSLRDRGGQPQHF
clone_size: .
j_call: TRBJ1-5
d_call: .
v_call: TRBV21-1

cdr3_nt: TGCAGTGCTATTGACGACGGGGGGGCCTACGAGCAGTACTTC
cdr3_aa: CSAIDDGGAYEQYF
clone_size: once
j_call: TRBJ2-7
d_call: TRBD2
v_call: TRBV20-1

cdr3_nt: TGTGCTAGCAGCTTAGAGGCTAGCGGGGGGAGGGACAATGAGCAGTTCTTC
cdr3_aa: CASSLEASGGRDNEQFF
clone_size: .
j_call: TRBJ2-1
d_call: TRBD2
v_call: TRBV7-7

cdr3_nt: TGTGCCACCAGCAGAGATAGGGGCTGGACCGGGGAGCTGTTTTTT
cdr3_aa: CATSRDRGWTGELFF
clone_size: .
j_call: TRBJ2-2
d_call: .
v_call: TRBV15

cdr3_nt: TGTGCCAGCAGTTTACAAACGACAGGGGCCTACTCTATGAACACTGAAGCTTTCTTT
cdr3_aa: CASSLQTTGAYSMNTEAFF
clone_size: few
j_call: TRBJ1-1
d_call: TRBD1
v_call: TRBV28

cdr3_nt: TGTGCCAGCAGCCTATTAGCGGGGGGTCACTACAATGAGCAGTTCTTC
cdr3_aa: CASSLLAGGHYNEQFF
clone_size: .
j_call: TRBJ2-1
d_call: TRBD2
v_call: TRBV11-3

cdr3_nt: TGTGCCAGCGCGCCGGGCTCTGGGGCCAACGTCCTGACTTTC
cdr3_aa: CASAPGSGANVLTF
clone_size: .
j_call: TRBJ2-6
d_call: .
v_call: TRBV7-3

cdr3_nt: TGTGCCAGCACCCAAATGGGGGGGTTTGGGAATGAGCAGTTCTTC
cdr3_aa: CASTQMGGFGNEQFF
clone_size: .
j_call: TRBJ2-1
d_call: TRBD2
v_call: TRBV14